This T cell receptor beta chain was captured in a study of blood T cell repertoires in COVID-19. Whole-study context: Sites across the United States, Italy and Spain contributed samples from acute and convalescent COVID-19. T cells, B-cell-depleted T cells, or PBMCs provided the cDNA or gDNA that served as material.

In the authors' workflow: Estimation of nucleated cell counts was performed using reference gene primer amplification. Clones were sequenced by immunoSEQ multiplex PCR, and TCRdb holds only the in-frame ones, with some missing. D and trimming were read from the DNA, whereas the V and J calls and clone size are those reported in that table. This table has about 200,000 clones, about 88% appearing once. The CDR3 spans 14 residues. Germline CDR1 SGHTA, CDR2 FQGTGA. V lost 2 bases, J lost 3 bases, and 11 bases lay in between. Sequenced input: peripheral blood. The clonotype was recovered from a middle-aged man with COVID-19, enrolled during active disease. V and J are TRBV7-3 and TRBJ2-7, with D possibly TRBD1 on 5 matching bases. Here the CDR3 DNA reads TGTGCCAGCAGCTTATGGGCAGGGCACTACGAGCAGTACTTC. It translates to CASSLWAGHYEQYF.